Below are 23 T cell receptor beta chains sequenced from a single sample in a study of blood T cell repertoires in COVID-19. Profiled with immunoSEQ multiplex PCR; TCRdb holds only in-frame clones, not every one. The table lists a few hundred thousand clones, 90% of them singletons. Sequencing used PBMCs or T cells enriched from blood (not recorded which). The receptors were sampled from a young woman with acute COVID-19.

This chain's CDR3 is CASSLAGDTEAFF. CDR3 coding DNA: TGTGCCAGCAGCTTAGCAGGGGACACTGAAGCTTTCTTT. The chain carries TRBV7-3 and TRBJ1-1; a weak D match, TRBD1 (6 bases). CDR3 length: 13 residues. V lost 2 bases and J 3 bases, leaving 7 bases between the germline ends. CDR1 is SGHTA, CDR2 FQGTGA, per germline. Full variable domain (remainder filled in from reference TRBV7-3 and TRBJ1-1): GAGVSQTPSNKVTEKGKYVELRCDPISGHTALYWYRQSLGQGPEFLIYFQGTGAADDSGLPNDRFFAVRPEGSVSTLKIQRTERGDSAVYLCASSLAGDTEAFFGQGTRLTVV.

The chain employs TRBV19 and TRBJ1-5, with a tentative D call TRBD1 (6 bases). The ends were cut back, 0 bases at V and 3 bases at J, with 15 bases in the middle. The CDR3 has 17 residues. From germline, CDR1 is LNHDA and CDR2 SQIVND (reference sequence). The chain's CDR3 is CASSIDLSRTDNQPQHF. In DNA, the CDR3 is TGTGCCAGTAGTATAGATCTGAGTAGGACAGACAATCAGCCCCAGCATTTT.

CDR3 sequence: CASSLARNTEAFF. The CDR3 DNA is TGTGCCAGCAGTTTAGCCAGGAACACTGAAGCTTTCTTT. The chain links TRBV27 to TRBJ1-1; D gene uncertain. Per the germline V gene, CDR1 is MNHEY and CDR2 is SMNVEV (reference sequence). The CDR3 covers 13 residues. The V gene lost 2 bases and the J gene lost 1 base, with 5 bases spanning the gap.

The rearrangement links TRBV28 to TRBJ1-1, with D possibly being TRBD1 (5 bases). This CDR3 has 14 residues. Trimming left V 1 base short and J 5 bases short, with 11 bases between. Germline assignment: CDR1 MDHEN and CDR2 SYDVKM. The CDR3 DNA reads TGTGCCAGCAGTTTATCCGGAACAGGTACTGAAGCTTTCTTT. It specifies CASSLSGTGTEAFF.

The J gene is TRBJ1-5, the V gene TRBV6-5; D perhaps matches TRBD1 (6 bases). CDR3 length: 14 amino acids. V shed 5 bases and J shed 3 bases, with 11 bases lying between them. From germline, CDR1 is MNHEY and CDR2 SVGAGI. The CDR3 protein is CASSTDSPNQPQHF. DNA for the CDR3: TGTGCCAGCAGTACGGACAGCCCCAATCAGCCCCAGCATTTT.

The chain links TRBV7-9 to TRBJ2-3; D remains ambiguous. Trimming pared 6 bases from V and 6 bases from J, leaving 10 bases between. Germline V lookup: CDR1 SEHNR, CDR2 FQNEAQ (reference sequence). The CDR3 extends over 12 amino acids. In nucleotides, the CDR3 is TGTGCCAGCAGTCAAAATGGCGATACGCAGTATTTT. Amino acids: CASSQNGDTQYF.

CDR3: CASSPLGGTNNYGYTF. The CDR3 bases are TGTGCCAGCTCACCATTGGGGGGGACAAACAACTATGGCTACACCTTC. The chain uses TRBV18 and TRBJ1-2, with D perhaps TRBD1 (6 bases). The V and J ends lost 2 bases and 2 bases respectively, with 15 bases between them. CDR1 is KGHSH, CDR2 LQKENI, per germline. The length of the CDR3 is 16 residues. The full variable domain, with the rest looked up from reference TRBV18 and TRBJ1-2, is NAGVMQNPRHLVRRRGQEARLRCSPMKGHSHVYWYRQLPEEGLKFMVYLQKENIIDESGMPKERFSAEFPKEGPSILRIQQVVRGDSAAYFCASSPLGGTNNYGYTFGSGTRLTVV.

For this clone: The sample contains more than one DNA sequence encoding this CDR3. V gene TRBV2 combines with J gene TRBJ2-6; D possibly corresponds to TRBD2 (5 bases). Germline V lookup: CDR1 SNHLY, CDR2 FYNNEI. CDR3 length: 14 residues. Trimming shortened V by 3 bases and J by 2 bases, and 5 bases separated the two germline ends. The chain's CDR3 is CASSERAGANVLTF. Written as DNA, the CDR3 is TGTGCCAGCAGTGAGAGGGCTGGGGCCAACGTCCTGACTTTC.

The CDR3 sequence is CASSLGGLQETQYF. As DNA, the CDR3 is TGTGCCAGCAGCCTAGGGGGCCTTCAAGAGACCCAGTACTTC. V gene TRBV28 combines with J gene TRBJ2-5; TRBD1 aligns across 7 bases. This CDR3 comprises 14 residues. The trim removed 6 bases at V and 2 bases at J, leaving 6 bases unmatched. Germline CDR1 and CDR2: MDHEN and SYDVKM.

The chain has TRBV11-3 and TRBJ2-1; unclear D gene. Germline assignment: CDR1 SGHNT and CDR2 YENEEA. Trimming removed 6 bases at V and 4 bases at J, with 16 bases between. The CDR3 loop spans 15 amino acids. CDR3 coding DNA: TGTGCCAGCAGTCCGATGGTTGCGGCTTACAATGAGCAGTTCTTC. Translated, it gives CASSPMVAAYNEQFF.

The genes are TRBV5-1 and TRBJ1-4; D unclear. V was cut by 2 bases and J by 5 bases, with 13 bases left in between. The germline V gene encodes CDR1 SGHRS and CDR2 YFSETQ. This CDR3 is 15 amino acids long. The CDR3 region is CASSFQGGSNEKLFF. As DNA, the CDR3 is TGCGCCAGCAGCTTTCAAGGCGGCTCCAATGAAAAACTGTTTTTT.

The chain is built from TRBV30 and TRBJ1-2; D is ambiguous. This CDR3 region has 15 residues. The V gene lost 5 bases and the J gene lost 6 bases, with 22 bases spanning the gap. Germline CDR1 GTSNPN, CDR2 SVGIG (reference sequence). CDR3: CAWAFGGLSRDGYTF. The CDR3 nucleotides read TGTGCCTGGGCCTTTGGAGGCCTATCGCGTGATGGCTACACCTTC.

This chain connects TRBV5-5 to TRBJ2-1; TRBD2 agrees at 8 bases. With 3 bases clipped from V and 6 bases from J, the junction kept 8 bases outside the gene matches. The V gene's germline CDR1 is SGHKS and CDR2 YYEKEE (reference sequence). This CDR3 comprises 15 residues. CDR3 nucleotide sequence: TGTGCCAGCAGCTCAGCGGGAGCTGGGGGCAATGAGCAGTTCTTC. Its translation: CASSSAGAGGNEQFF.

The chain has TRBV19 and TRBJ2-2; 8 bases map to TRBD1. Germline assignment: CDR1 LNHDA and CDR2 SQIVND (reference sequence). Trimming at V came to 3 bases and at J to 13 bases, leaving 7 bases not matched to a gene. The CDR3 sequence is 13 residues long. The CDR3 reads CASSIQDRERLFF. DNA for the CDR3: TGTGCCAGTAGTATCCAGGACAGGGAAAGGCTGTTTTTT.

This clone was counted a few times. V and J are TRBV5-1 and TRBJ1-3; D may be TRBD1 (5 bases). The CDR3 length is 15 residues. CDR1 is SGHRS, CDR2 YFSETQ, per germline. Trimming took 2 bases from V and 3 from J, leaving 12 bases between them. CDR3 coding DNA: TGCGCCAGCAGCTTTCAGGGAGCGGGTGGAAACACCATATATTTT. Translated, it gives CASSFQGAGGNTIYF. The full variable domain, completed using reference TRBV5-1 and TRBJ1-3, is KAGVTQTPRYLIKTRGQQVTLSCSPISGHRSVSWYQQTPGQGLQFLFEYFSETQRNKGNFPGRFSGRQFSNSRSEMNVSTLELGDSALYLCASSFQGAGGNTIYFGEGSWLTVV.

The rearrangement joins TRBV19 to TRBJ2-7; D is ambiguous. The germline V gene has CDR1 LNHDA and CDR2 SQIVND (reference sequence). This CDR3 comprises 14 residues. Trimming removed 5 bases at V and 6 bases at J, with 17 bases between. The CDR3 region is CASSPISLSGEQYF. As DNA, the CDR3 is TGTGCCAGTAGTCCAATTAGCTTATCCGGCGAGCAGTACTTC. The variable domain in full, completed from reference TRBV19 and TRBJ2-7, reads DGGITQSPKYLFRKEGQNVTLSCEQNLNHDAMYWYRQDPGQGLRLIYYSQIVNDFQKGDIAEGYSVSREKKESFPLTVTSAQKNPTAFYLCASSPISLSGEQYFGPGTRLTVT.

The rearrangement links TRBV6-2 or TRBV6-3 to TRBJ2-3; D not certain. V was clipped by 4 bases and J by 5 bases, with 7 bases between them. Germline lookup yields CDR1 MNHEY and CDR2 SVGEGT. There are 12 residues in the CDR3. Written as DNA, the CDR3 is TGTGCCAGCAGTTCCCTCGGAGATACGCAGTATTTT. Translation gives CASSSLGDTQYF.

The chain joins TRBV6-5 to TRBJ1-2, with 8 positions matching TRBD1. Per germline, CDR1 MNHEY and CDR2 SVGAGI. This CDR3 is built from 14 residues. With 6 bases clipped from V and 3 bases from J, the junction kept 6 bases outside the gene matches. In nucleotides, the CDR3 is TGTGCCAGCAGAGACAGGGGAGTCGACTATGGCTACACCTTC. This gives the protein CASRDRGVDYGYTF.

The gene calls are TRBV28 and TRBJ1-2; 9 nucleotides agree with TRBD1. Unmatched junction bases numbered 9, after V lost 6 bases and J lost 4 bases. The V gene's germline CDR1 is MDHEN and CDR2 SYDVKM. The CDR3 runs to 15 residues. CDR3 nucleotide sequence: TGTGCCAGCAGCCTCCGGGACAGGGTTACCTATGGCTACACCTTC. This gives the protein CASSLRDRVTYGYTF.

The CDR3 here is CASSPNQGQPQHF. CDR3 in DNA: TGTGCCAGCAGTCCTAACCAGGGACAGCCCCAGCATTTT. The chain links TRBV28 to TRBJ1-5; a possible D gene is TRBD1 (5 bases). CDR3 length: 13 residues. Per germline, CDR1 MDHEN and CDR2 SYDVKM. The ends were cut back, 5 bases at V and 7 bases at J, with 12 bases in the middle. Variable domain in full (rest from reference TRBV28 and TRBJ1-5): DVKVTQSSRYLVKRTGEKVFLECVQDMDHENMFWYRQDPGLGLRLIYFSYDVKMKEKGDIPEGYSVSREKKERFSLILESASTNQTSMYLCASSPNQGQPQHFGDGTRLSIL.

This clone was observed a handful of times. This rearrangement joins TRBV15 to TRBJ1-1, with D unclear. V lost 0 bases and J 0 bases, leaving 11 bases between the germline ends. CDR1 is LNHNV, CDR2 YYDKDF, per germline (reference sequence). The CDR3 has 16 residues. CDR3 coding DNA: TGTGCCACCAGCAGAGATCGGAACAGCATGAACACTGAAGCTTTCTTT. Translated: CATSRDRNSMNTEAFF.

V usage is TRBV24-1 and J usage is TRBJ2-1; 10 bases map to TRBD1. The germline gives CDR1 KGHDR, CDR2 SFDVKD. This CDR3 contains 14 residues. The junction had 2 bases not matched to a gene; V was cut back by 7 bases and J by 3 bases. The DNA of the CDR3 is TGTGCCACCAGAGACAGGGGGCTCTACAATGAGCAGTTCTTC. It codes for CATRDRGLYNEQFF.

The chain employs TRBV7-8 and TRBJ2-5; TRBD2 is a possible D gene (5 bases). Between the trimmed V and J ends, which lost 0 bases and 6 bases, there was a span of 11 bases. Germline lookup yields CDR1 SGHVS and CDR2 FQNEAQ. The CDR3 consists of 14 residues. The CDR3 protein is CASSLAGFGKTQYF. The CDR3 DNA sequence: TGTGCCAGCAGCTTAGCGGGATTCGGGAAGACCCAGTACTTC.